The subject of this entry is one T cell receptor beta chain. This clonotype occurred many times. Its antigen remains undetermined. It has no much larger one-base neighbor in the sample; base qualities were not kept. This sample is drawn from a study of read filtering for tumor transcriptome and immune sequencing (TCRdb year 2020). Turning to the overall study: Of the patients in the cohort, under 20 were male and 14 were female, and their mean age was about 72 years, with a range of roughly 45 to 90. By revised international staging, fewer than ten patients were R-ISS I, about 17 were R-ISS II and 7 were R-ISS III. After DNase treatment, whole-transcriptome libraries were prepared with the TruSeq RNA Access Library Prep Kit. One main goal was a read-filtering strategy for immune repertoire data, in particular deciding whether clonotypes backed by only one read should be removed. Per sample, about 3.5 to 11 million TCR-region mapped reads were obtained with IR-seq, compared with only about 80 to 1,400 with RNA-seq. Using the same bone marrow samples, the study ran both targeted immune repertoire sequencing and bulk whole-transcriptome sequencing and then compared the TCR repertoires from each method.

The research as a whole found: When single-read clonotypes were removed, the proportions of shared clonotypes in IR-seq and RNA-seq correlated more strongly. Compared with RNA-seq, IR-seq captured clonotypes at much higher depth and more reliably, and a smaller IR-seq throughput was enough to identify most shared clonotypes. Single-read clonotypes made up about four fifths of clonotypes but approximately 3.5% of total reads in IR-seq, and just under 75% of clonotypes and about 45% of reads in RNA-seq. The sorted CD138-negative fraction was not purified T cells but a mixed bone marrow immune population.

Bone marrow was sampled from every patient at the time of active disease. Isolation of bone marrow mononuclear cells was performed by Ficoll-Hypaque density gradient centrifugation. Myeloma plasma cells were removed and CD138-negative cells were collected by negative selection after labeling with CD138 magnetic microbeads on a MACS separator. Flow cytometry on an Attune NxT with CD138 antibodies was used to check the purity of the isolated cells. Total RNA was extracted with TRIzol reagent and quantified with a NanoDrop spectrophotometer. Paired RNA-seq and IR-seq were performed on each patient's CD138-negative bone marrow sample. Counted from cysteine to phenylalanine, this CDR3 has 15 amino acids. Only the CDR3 DNA stays, 45 bases, in frame from base 1. According to the germline V gene, CDR1 reads SQVTM and CDR2 reads ANQGSEA. V loses 3 bases, J loses 8 bases, and the germline ends lie 19 bases apart.

TCR libraries were constructed from approximately 360 ng RNA using the Immunoverse kit, and molecular barcoded adaptors covering alpha/delta and beta/gamma chains were employed. TCR library preparation used the same RNA that went into transcriptome sequencing. TCR libraries were sequenced on an Illumina HiSeq 4000 with 2 x 150 cycles. In the authors' own workflow: MiXCR aligned TCR reads to human V, D, J and C references and assembled the aligned reads into CDR3 clonotypes, with quality filtering and error correction included. Clonotype counts and gene usage diversity were analyzed with the tcR package in R. Raw mapping reads were checked after the RNA-seq reads had been mapped by STAR aligner version 2.5.3a onto the human GRCh37 genome. To test how sequencing depth affected the clonotypes detected, IR-seq fastq files were randomly downsampled with Seqtk 1.3. TCRdb reran the public reads through fastp at Q25 and MiXCR, keeping productive beta chains. Each entry merges the rows of one CDR3 protein and shows their most common DNA and genes. The authors' filters were not applied to this entry. This sample lists 100,000 to 150,000 distinct CDR3 sequences; less than 15% were detected once. The ten largest account for approximately 8% of the sample.

The rearrangement combines TRBV29-1 with TRBJ1-4; no D segment can be confidently identified. The sequence was collected from a donor aged 40 or older with multiple myeloma. Input material: a population of CD138-negative cells sorted from bone marrow. According to the study, the label for this sample's cell subset or site signals: bone marrow mononuclear cells depleted of CD138+ plasma/myeloma cells by negative magnetic selection. In nucleotides, the sequence is TGCAGCGTTGAGAGCAGCGGCCTGGGTGGGGAAAAACTGTTTTTT. Its coded protein is CSVESSGLGGEKLFF.